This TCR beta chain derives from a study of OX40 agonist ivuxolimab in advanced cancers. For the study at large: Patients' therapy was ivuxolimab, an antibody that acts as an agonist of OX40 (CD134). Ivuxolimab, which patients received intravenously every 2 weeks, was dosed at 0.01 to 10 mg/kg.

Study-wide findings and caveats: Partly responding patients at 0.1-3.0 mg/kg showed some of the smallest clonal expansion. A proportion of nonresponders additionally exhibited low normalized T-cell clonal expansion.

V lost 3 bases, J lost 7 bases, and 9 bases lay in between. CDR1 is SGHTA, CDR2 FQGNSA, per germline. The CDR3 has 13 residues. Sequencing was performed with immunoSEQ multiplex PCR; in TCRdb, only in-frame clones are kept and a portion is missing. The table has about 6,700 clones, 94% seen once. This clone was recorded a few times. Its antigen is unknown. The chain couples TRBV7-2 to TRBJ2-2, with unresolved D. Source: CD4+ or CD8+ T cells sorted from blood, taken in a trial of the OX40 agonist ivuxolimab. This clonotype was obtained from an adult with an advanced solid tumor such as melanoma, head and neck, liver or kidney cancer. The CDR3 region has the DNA TGTGCCAGCAGCTTTGGTCCCCACGGGGAGCTGTTTTTT. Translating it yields CASSFGPHGELFF.